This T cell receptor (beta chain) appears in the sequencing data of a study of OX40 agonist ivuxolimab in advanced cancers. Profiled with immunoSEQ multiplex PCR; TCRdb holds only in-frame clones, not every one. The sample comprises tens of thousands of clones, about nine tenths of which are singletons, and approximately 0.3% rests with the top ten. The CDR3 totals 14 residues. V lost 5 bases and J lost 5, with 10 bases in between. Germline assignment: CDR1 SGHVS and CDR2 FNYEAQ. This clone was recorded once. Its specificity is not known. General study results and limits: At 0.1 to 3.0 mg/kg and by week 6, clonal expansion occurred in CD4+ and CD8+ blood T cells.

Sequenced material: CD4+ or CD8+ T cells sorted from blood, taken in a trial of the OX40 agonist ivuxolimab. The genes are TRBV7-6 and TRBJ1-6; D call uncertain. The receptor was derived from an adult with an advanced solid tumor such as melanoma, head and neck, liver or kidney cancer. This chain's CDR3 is CASSPRPDNSPLHF. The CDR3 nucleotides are TGTGCCAGCAGCCCTCGACCGGATAATTCACCCCTCCACTTT.